The rows below give T cell receptor beta chains drawn from one sample of a study of human T cells and chemical hapten exposure. TCRdb passed the RACE reads through MiXCR, listing each CDR3 protein once. Among some 53,000 distinct CDR3 sequences, 9.5% to 11% were seen once, and the ten largest hold 1.5% to 2%. Sequenced here: whole blood, sampled in connection with sensitization to the hapten diphenylcyclopropenone (DPC). The receptors were gathered from a woman aged 35 to 49 with alopecia areata. Some clones in this sample may be carry-over from other donors' samples. CDR3s include the opening cysteine and the closing phenylalanine or tryptophan. D genes are given only for firm matches. The size field is filled for only some rows; it gives once, few, many or a size class.

>many|TRBV18|NA|TRBJ1-2
CASSPQGVGGYTF
TGTGCCAGCTCACCACAGGGTGTAGGCGGCTACACCTTC
>NA|TRBV15|NA|TRBJ2-7
CATSRLFYEQYF
TGTGCCACCAGCAGACTCTTCTACGAGCAGTACTTC
>many|TRBV5-1|NA|TRBJ2-6
CASSPGTFLSGANVLTF
TGCGCCAGCAGCCCTGGGACTTTCCTCTCTGGGGCCAACGTCCTGACTTTC
>few|TRBV20-1|NA|TRBJ1-1
CSANPQRTEAFF
TGCAGTGCGAATCCCCAGAGGACTGAAGCTTTCTTT
>NA|TRBV2|NA|TRBJ1-1
CASSDRTMNTEAFF
TGTGCCAGCAGTGATCGGACCATGAACACTGAAGCTTTCTTT
>NA|TRBV7-9|TRBD1|TRBJ2-1
CASTSGTGNYNEQFF
TGTGCCAGCACCTCCGGGACAGGGAACTACAATGAGCAGTTCTTC
>few|TRBV28|TRBD1|TRBJ1-6
CASRPQGMNNSPLHF
TGTGCCAGCAGGCCACAGGGGATGAATAATTCACCCCTCCACTTT
>few|TRBV11-2|NA|TRBJ2-1
CASSLAGAQNNEQFF
TGTGCCAGCAGCTTAGCAGGGGCCCAGAACAATGAGCAGTTCTTC
>many|TRBV5-5|TRBD1|TRBJ1-4
CASSPGDRGYEKLFF
TGTGCCAGCAGCCCCGGGGACAGGGGTTATGAAAAACTGTTTTTT
>few|TRBV7-9|NA|TRBJ2-1
CASSAPPNEQFF
TGTGCCAGCAGCGCCCCTCCCAATGAGCAGTTCTTC
>NA|TRBV7-8|NA|TRBJ1-4
CASSSRTVTNEKLFF
TGTGCCAGCAGCTCGAGGACGGTAACTAATGAAAAACTGTTTTTT
>NA|TRBV29-1|NA|TRBJ2-1
CSVEGLGLHEQFF
TGCAGCGTTGAGGGATTGGGTCTTCATGAGCAGTTCTTC
>few|TRBV11-2|NA|TRBJ1-1
CASSLQTMNTEAFF
TGTGCCAGCAGCTTACAGACTATGAACACTGAAGCTTTCTTT
>NA|TRBV19|NA|TRBJ2-7
CASSVQGPNEQYF
TGTGCCAGTAGTGTCCAGGGTCCCAACGAGCAGTACTTC
>few|TRBV7-2|NA|TRBJ2-7
CASSLYPPDGQYF
TGTGCCAGCAGCTTATACCCTCCAGACGGCCAGTACTTC
>many|TRBV21-1|NA|TRBJ2-4
CASRNPGTRDIQYF
TGTGCCAGCAGGAACCCCGGGACTAGAGATATTCAGTACTTC
>few|TRBV28|NA|TRBJ1-2
CASREPGRGRAAYGYTF
TGTGCCAGCCGTGAACCGGGACGGGGCAGAGCCGCCTATGGCTACACCTTC
>few|TRBV18|TRBD1|TRBJ1-5
CASSPGQADNQPQHF
TGTGCCAGCTCACCAGGACAGGCCGACAATCAGCCCCAGCATTTT
>few|TRBV29-1|TRBD1|TRBJ1-1
CSGNRGSNTEAFF
TGCAGCGGAAACAGGGGTTCGAACACTGAAGCTTTCTTT
>NA|TRBV14|TRBD1|TRBJ1-1
CASSPLLTGATEAFF
TGTGCCAGCAGCCCCCTCCTCACAGGGGCCACTGAAGCTTTCTTT
>NA|TRBV10-1|NA|TRBJ2-6
CASSPGSGSGANVLTF
TGCGCCAGCAGCCCGGGGTCCGGCTCTGGGGCCAACGTCCTGACTTTC
>few|TRBV2|TRBD2|TRBJ2-1
CASSPLGLAGLYLSYNEQFF
TGTGCCAGCAGTCCTCTAGGACTAGCGGGACTCTATCTCTCCTACAATGAGCAGTTCTTC
>many|TRBV12-3/TRBV12-4|NA|TRBJ2-3
CASSPLLTSTDTQYF
TGTGCCAGCAGCCCTCTTCTCACTAGCACAGATACGCAGTATTTT
>NA|TRBV3-1|NA|TRBJ1-1
CASSPKGSNTEAFF
TGTGCCAGCAGCCCTAAGGGGTCGAACACTGAAGCTTTCTTT
>NA|TRBV2|NA|TRBJ2-7
CASSEQTGGGHEQYF
TGTGCCAGCAGTGAACAAACCGGGGGCGGGCACGAGCAGTACTTC
>many|TRBV2|TRBD1|TRBJ2-2
CAVLQGQGVNGELFF
TGTGCCGTTCTTCAAGGACAGGGGGTGAACGGGGAGCTGTTTTTT
>NA|TRBV28|NA|TRBJ2-7
CASSLWGDEQYF
TGTGCCAGCAGTCTCTGGGGGGACGAGCAGTACTTC
>many|TRBV7-3|TRBD1|TRBJ1-4
CASSLNGGGFEKLFF
TGTGCCAGCAGCTTAAATGGAGGGGGCTTTGAAAAACTGTTTTTT
>few|TRBV6-2/TRBV6-3|TRBD1|TRBJ2-7
CASSSRTGTGLREQYF
TGTGCCAGCAGTTCCCGGACAGGCACGGGATTGAGAGAGCAGTACTTC
>many|TRBV20-1|TRBD1|TRBJ1-2
CSASLGRGRVNYGYTF
TGCAGTGCTAGCCTGGGCAGGGGGCGCGTTAACTATGGCTACACCTTC
>few|TRBV6-5|NA|TRBJ2-1
CASSYRPGYNEQFF
TGTGCCAGCAGTTACCGCCCTGGATACAATGAGCAGTTCTTC
>few|TRBV4-1|NA|TRBJ2-1
CASSQDLASYNEQFF
TGCGCCAGCAGCCAGGATTTGGCTTCCTACAATGAGCAGTTCTTC
>NA|TRBV28|TRBD1|TRBJ2-7
CASSDSGQVYEQYF
TGTGCCAGCAGTGACTCGGGACAGGTCTACGAGCAGTACTTC
>NA|TRBV4-1|NA|TRBJ2-7
CASSPRQAYEQYF
TGCGCCAGCAGCCCCCGCCAGGCCTACGAGCAGTACTTC
>few|TRBV29-1|NA|TRBJ1-1
CSVTPYSVGTEAFF
TGCAGCGTTACCCCCTACTCGGTGGGCACTGAAGCTTTCTTT
>NA|TRBV19|NA|TRBJ2-7
CASSIGAGTTYEQYF
TGTGCCAGTAGTATAGGTGCGGGGACCACCTACGAGCAGTACTTC
>few|TRBV4-1|NA|TRBJ1-5
CASSQELAARAQPQHF
TGCGCCAGCAGCCAAGAGCTAGCAGCCCGAGCCCAGCCCCAGCATTTT